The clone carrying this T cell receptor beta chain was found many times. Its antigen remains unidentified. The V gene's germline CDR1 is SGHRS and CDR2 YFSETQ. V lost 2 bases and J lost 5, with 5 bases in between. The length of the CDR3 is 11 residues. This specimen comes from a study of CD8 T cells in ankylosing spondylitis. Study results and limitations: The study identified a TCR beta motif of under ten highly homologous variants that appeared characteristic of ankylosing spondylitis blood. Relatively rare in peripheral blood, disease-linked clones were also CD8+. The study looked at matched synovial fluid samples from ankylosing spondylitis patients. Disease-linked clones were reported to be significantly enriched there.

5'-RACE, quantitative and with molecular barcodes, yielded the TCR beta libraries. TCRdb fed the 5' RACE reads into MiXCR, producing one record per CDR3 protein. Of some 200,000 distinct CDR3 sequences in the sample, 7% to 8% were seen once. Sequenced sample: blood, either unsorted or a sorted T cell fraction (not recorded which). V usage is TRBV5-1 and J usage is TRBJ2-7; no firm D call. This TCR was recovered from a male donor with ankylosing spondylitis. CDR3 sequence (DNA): TGCGCCAGCAGCTTCCTAAACGAGCAGTACTTC. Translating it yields CASSFLNEQYF.